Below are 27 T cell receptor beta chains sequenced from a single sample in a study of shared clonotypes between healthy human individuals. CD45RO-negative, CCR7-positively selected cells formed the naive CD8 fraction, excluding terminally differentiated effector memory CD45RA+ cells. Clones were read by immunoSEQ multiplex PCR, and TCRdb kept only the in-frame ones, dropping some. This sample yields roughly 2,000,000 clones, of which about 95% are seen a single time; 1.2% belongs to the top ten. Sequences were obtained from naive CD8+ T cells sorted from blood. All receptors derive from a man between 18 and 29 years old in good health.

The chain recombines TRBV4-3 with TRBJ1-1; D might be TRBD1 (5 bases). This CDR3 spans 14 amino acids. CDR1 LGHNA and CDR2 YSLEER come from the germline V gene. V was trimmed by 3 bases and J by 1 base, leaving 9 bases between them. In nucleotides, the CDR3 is TGCGCCAGCAGCCAGGACCAGGGGAACACTGAAGCTTTCTTT. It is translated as CASSQDQGNTEAFF.

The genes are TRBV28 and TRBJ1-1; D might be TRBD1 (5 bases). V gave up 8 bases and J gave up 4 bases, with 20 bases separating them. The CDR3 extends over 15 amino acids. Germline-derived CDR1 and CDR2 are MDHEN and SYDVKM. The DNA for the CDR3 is TGTGCCAGCCGGATGTTTGGGGCCGTGGGCACTGAAGCTTTCTTT. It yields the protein CASRMFGAVGTEAFF.

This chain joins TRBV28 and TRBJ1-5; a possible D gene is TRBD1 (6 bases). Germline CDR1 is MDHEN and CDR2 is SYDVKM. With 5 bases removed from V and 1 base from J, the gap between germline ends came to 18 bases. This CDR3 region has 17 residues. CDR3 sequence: CASSPPKGGWSNQPQHF. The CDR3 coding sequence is TGTGCCAGCAGTCCCCCCAAGGGGGGGTGGAGCAATCAGCCCCAGCATTTT.

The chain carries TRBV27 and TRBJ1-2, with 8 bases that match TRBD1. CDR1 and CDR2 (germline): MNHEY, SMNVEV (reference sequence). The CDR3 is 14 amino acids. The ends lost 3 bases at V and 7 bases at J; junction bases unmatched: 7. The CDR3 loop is CASSFLTGESGYTF. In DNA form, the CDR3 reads TGTGCCAGCAGTTTTCTGACAGGGGAGTCTGGCTACACCTTC.

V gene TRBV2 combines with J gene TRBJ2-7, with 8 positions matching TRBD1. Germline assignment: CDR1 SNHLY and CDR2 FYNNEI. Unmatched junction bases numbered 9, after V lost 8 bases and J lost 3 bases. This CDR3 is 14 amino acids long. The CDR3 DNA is TGTGCCAGCTTATCCGGGACAGGAATCTACGAGCAGTACTTC. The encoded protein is CASLSGTGIYEQYF.

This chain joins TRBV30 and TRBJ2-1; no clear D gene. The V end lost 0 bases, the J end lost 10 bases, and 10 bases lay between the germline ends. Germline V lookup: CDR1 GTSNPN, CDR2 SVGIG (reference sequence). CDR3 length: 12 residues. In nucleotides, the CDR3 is TGTGCCTGGAGTGTAACCGGTTACGAGCAGTTCTTC. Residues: CAWSVTGYEQFF.

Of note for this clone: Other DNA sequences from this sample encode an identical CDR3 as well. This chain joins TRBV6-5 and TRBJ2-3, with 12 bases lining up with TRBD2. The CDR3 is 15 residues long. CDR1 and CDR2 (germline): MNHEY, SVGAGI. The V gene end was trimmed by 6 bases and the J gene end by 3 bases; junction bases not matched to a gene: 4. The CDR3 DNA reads TGTGCCAGCAGACAACTAGCGGGGGGAACAGATACGCAGTATTTT. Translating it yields CASRQLAGGTDTQYF.

This chain's CDR3 is CASSDGGGAITDTQYF. The DNA of the CDR3 is TGCGCCAGCAGTGATGGGGGCGGGGCGATCACAGATACGCAGTATTTT. The chain links TRBV10-2 to TRBJ2-3, with D perhaps TRBD1 or TRBD2 (6 bases each). The germline V gene encodes CDR1 WSHSY and CDR2 SAAADI. CDR3 length: 16 residues. Trimming stripped 3 bases from V and 2 bases from J, with 15 bases between.

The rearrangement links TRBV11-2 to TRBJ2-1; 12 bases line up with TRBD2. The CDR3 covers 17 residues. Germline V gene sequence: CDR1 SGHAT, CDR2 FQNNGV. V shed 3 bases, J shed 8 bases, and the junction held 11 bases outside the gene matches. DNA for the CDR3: TGTGCCAGCAGCTTTCTAGCGGGAGGGCGCCAAGGCCATGAGCAGTTCTTC. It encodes CASSFLAGGRQGHEQFF.

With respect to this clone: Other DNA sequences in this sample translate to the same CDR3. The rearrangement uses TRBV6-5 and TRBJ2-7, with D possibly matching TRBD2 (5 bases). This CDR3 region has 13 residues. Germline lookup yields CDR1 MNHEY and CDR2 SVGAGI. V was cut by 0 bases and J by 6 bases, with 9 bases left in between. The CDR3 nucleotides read TGTGCCAGCAGTTACTCGAGGGTGGGCGAGCAGTACTTC. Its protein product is CASSYSRVGEQYF.

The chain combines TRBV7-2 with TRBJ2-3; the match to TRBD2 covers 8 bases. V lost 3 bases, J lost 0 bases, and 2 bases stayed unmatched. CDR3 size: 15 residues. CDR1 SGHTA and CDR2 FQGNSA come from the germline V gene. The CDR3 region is CASSFTGGSTDTQYF. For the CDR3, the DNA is TGTGCCAGCAGCTTTACGGGGGGGAGCACAGATACGCAGTATTTT.

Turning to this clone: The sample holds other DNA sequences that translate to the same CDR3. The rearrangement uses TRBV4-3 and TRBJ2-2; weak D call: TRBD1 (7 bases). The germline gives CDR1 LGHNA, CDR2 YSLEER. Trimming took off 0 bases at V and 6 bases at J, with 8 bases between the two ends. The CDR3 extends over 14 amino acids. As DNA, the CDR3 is TGCGCCAGCAGCCAAGACAGGGGGGCCGGGGAGCTGTTTTTT. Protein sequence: CASSQDRGAGELFF.

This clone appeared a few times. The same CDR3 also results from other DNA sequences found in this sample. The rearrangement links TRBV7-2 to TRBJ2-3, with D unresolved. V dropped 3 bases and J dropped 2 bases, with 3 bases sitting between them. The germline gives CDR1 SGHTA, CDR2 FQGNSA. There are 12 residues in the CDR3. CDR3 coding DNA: TGTGCCAGCAGCTTTCCCACAGATACGCAGTATTTT. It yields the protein CASSFPTDTQYF.

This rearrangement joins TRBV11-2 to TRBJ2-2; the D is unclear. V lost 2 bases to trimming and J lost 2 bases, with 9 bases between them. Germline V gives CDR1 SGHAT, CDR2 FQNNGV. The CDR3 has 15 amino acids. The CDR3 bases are TGTGCCAGCAGCTTATGGGAAGGAAACACCGGGGAGCTGTTTTTT. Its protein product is CASSLWEGNTGELFF.

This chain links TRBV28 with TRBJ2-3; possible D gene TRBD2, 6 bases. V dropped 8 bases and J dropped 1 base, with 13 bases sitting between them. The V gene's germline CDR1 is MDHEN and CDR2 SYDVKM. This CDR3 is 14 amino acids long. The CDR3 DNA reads TGTGCCAGCGCACGGGAGTTTGGCACAGATACGCAGTATTTT. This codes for CASAREFGTDTQYF.

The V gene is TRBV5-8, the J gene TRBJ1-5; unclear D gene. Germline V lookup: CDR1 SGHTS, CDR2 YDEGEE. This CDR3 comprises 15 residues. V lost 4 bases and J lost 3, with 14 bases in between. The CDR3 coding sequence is TGTGCCAGCAGCCGAAATGACACCCACAATCAGCCCCAGCATTTT. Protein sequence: CASSRNDTHNQPQHF.

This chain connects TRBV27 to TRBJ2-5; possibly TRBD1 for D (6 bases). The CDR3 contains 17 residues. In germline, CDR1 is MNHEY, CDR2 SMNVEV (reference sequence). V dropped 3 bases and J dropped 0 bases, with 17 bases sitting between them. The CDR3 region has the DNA TGTGCCAGCAGTTTTGCCCCCCCCGGACAGCACCAAGAGACCCAGTACTTC. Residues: CASSFAPPGQHQETQYF.

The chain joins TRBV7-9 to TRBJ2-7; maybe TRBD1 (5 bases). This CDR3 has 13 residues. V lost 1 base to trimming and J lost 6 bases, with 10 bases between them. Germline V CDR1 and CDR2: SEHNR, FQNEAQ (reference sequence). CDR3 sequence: CASSLDPRGEQYF. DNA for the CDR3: TGTGCCAGCAGCTTAGACCCTAGGGGCGAGCAGTACTTC.

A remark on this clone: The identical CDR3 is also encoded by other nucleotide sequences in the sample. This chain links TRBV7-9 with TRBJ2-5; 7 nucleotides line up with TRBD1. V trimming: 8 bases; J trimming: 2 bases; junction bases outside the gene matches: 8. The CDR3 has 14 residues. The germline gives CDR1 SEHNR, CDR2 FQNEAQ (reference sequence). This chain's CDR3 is CASSPDRAQETQYF. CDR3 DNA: TGTGCCAGCTCCCCTGACAGGGCACAAGAGACCCAGTACTTC.

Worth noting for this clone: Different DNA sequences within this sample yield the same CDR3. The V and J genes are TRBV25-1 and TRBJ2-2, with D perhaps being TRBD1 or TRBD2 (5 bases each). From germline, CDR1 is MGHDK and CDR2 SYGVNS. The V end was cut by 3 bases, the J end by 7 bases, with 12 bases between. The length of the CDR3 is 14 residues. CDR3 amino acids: CASSESGGGGELFF. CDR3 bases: TGTGCCAGCAGTGAGTCTGGGGGTGGCGGGGAGCTGTTTTTT.

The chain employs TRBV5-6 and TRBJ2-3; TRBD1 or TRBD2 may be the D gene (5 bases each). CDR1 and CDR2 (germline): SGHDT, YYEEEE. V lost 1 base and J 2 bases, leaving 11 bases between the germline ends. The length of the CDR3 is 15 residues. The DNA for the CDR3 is TGTGCCAGCAGCTTGCGGGGACCAACCACAGATACGCAGTATTTT. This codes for CASSLRGPTTDTQYF.

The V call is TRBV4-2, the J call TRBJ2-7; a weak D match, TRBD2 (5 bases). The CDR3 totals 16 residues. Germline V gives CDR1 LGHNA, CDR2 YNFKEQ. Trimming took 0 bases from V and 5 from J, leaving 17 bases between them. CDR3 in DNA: TGTGCCAGCAGCCAAGAGGTTGAGGGATTTGTCCACGAGCAGTACTTC. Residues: CASSQEVEGFVHEQYF.

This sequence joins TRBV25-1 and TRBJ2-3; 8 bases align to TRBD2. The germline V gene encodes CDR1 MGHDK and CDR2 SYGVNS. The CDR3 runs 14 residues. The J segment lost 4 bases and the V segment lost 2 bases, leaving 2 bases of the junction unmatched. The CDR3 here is CASSEGLASDTQYF. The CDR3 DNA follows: TGTGCCAGCAGTGAAGGACTAGCCTCAGATACGCAGTATTTT.

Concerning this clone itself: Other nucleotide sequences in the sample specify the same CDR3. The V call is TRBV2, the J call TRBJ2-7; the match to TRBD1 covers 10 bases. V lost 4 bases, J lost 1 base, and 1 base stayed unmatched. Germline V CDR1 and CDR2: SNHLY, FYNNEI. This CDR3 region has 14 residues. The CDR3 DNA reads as TGTGCCAGCAGTGCGGGACAGGGGTCCTACGAGCAGTACTTC. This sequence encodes CASSAGQGSYEQYF.

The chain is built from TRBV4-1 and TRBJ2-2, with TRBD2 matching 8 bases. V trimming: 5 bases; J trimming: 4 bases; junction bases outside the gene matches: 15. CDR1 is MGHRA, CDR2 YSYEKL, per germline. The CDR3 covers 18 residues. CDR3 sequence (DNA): TGCGCCAGCAGCTTCAATGCAGGGGCGGGGGGCCCCACCGGGGAGCTGTTTTTT. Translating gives CASSFNAGAGGPTGELFF.

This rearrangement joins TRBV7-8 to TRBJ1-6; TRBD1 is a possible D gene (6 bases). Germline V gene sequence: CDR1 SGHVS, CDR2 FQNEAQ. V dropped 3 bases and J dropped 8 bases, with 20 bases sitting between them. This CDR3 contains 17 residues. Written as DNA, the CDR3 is TGTGCCAGCAGCTTTCTTGGACCGGGGGCGAGTGATTCACCCCTCCACTTT. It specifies CASSFLGPGASDSPLHF.

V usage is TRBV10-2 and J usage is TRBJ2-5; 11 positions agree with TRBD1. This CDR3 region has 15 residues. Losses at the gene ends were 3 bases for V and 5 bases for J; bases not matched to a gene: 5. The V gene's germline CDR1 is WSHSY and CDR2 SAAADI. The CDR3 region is CASSDRTGGEETQYF. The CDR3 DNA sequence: TGCGCCAGCAGTGACCGGACAGGGGGCGAGGAGACCCAGTACTTC.